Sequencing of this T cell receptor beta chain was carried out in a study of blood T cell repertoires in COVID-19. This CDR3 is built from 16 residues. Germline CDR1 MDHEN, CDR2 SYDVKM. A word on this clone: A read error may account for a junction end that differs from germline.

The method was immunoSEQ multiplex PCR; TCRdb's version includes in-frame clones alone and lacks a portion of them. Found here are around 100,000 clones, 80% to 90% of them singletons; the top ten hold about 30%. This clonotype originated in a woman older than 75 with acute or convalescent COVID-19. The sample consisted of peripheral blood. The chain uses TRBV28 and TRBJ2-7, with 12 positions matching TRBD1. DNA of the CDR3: TGTGCCAGCAGCCATGGGACAGGGGGCGCGTTAGAAGAGCAGCACTTC. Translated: CASSHGTGGALEEQHF.